This TCR beta chain was captured by sequencing in a study of human T cells and chemical hapten exposure. For the study at large: Subjects had 2% DPC placed on about 2 cm by about 2 cm of upper inner arm skin for sensitization.

Study findings and constraints: Every donor had alopecia, and their immune response may therefore differ from healthy people's.

A note on this clonotype: Its antigen is unidentified.

Time point noted: pre-sensitization, week 0. As to treatment: therapeutic diphenylcyclopropenone sensitization with weekly scalp DPC. Donors, patients with alopecia ranging from 18 to 70 years old and judged suitable for DPC, provided samples. Under the authors' procedure: There were a median of around 100,000 TCRs per sample, with a range from roughly 20,000 to 750,000. One entry per CDR3 protein, called by TCRdb with MiXCR from the RACE reads. The V and J calls and clone size are TCRdb's, not the authors'. In the table there are more than 250,000 distinct CDR3 sequences, about 7.7% of which are singletons. Germline V gives CDR1 MNHEY, CDR2 SVGAGI. The CDR3 has 12 amino acids. V gave up 7 bases and J gave up 10 bases, with 14 bases separating them.

Here the sequenced sample was whole blood, taken in connection with sensitization to the hapten diphenylcyclopropenone (DPC). This TCR was recovered from a man aged 18 to 35 with alopecia areata. Some clones in this sample may be carry-over from other donors' samples. The rearrangement joins TRBV6-5 to TRBJ2-1; maybe TRBD2 (6 bases). The DNA for the CDR3 is TGTGCCAGCATCACCCCCGGGGGAGAGCAGTTCTTC. As protein: CASITPGGEQFF.